This T cell receptor beta chain was profiled in a study of early T cells in non-severe SARS-CoV-2 infection (dated by TCRdb to about 2021). Looking at the study overall: Because TCR sequencing was done on bulk RNA from unsorted whole blood, the alpha and beta chains could not be paired. What the authors observed across the whole study: Matching against VDJdb was skewed toward anti-spike CD8 responses, likely underestimated virus-specific expansions, and missed private and CD4 specificities.

Library prep was done by 5' RACE. The listed sequencing device is NextSeq 500. In the TCR library protocol, unique molecular identifiers were attached to individual cDNA molecules to correct for PCR bias and sequencing error. Both TCR alpha and beta chains were sequenced, and tight co-correlation was observed between alpha and beta sequence abundances in each sample. For the original study's pipeline: Decombinator V4 was used to annotate TCR sequences for V gene, J gene and CDR3. Expanded TCRs were defined as changing significantly between any two time points under a Poisson model with p below 0.0001. Abundances of TCRs were expressed as counts per million after normalisation to the total number of TCRs sequenced in each sample. MAIT TCRs were defined by TRAV1-2 paired with TRAJ12, TRAJ20 or TRAJ33, and iNKT TCRs by TRAV10 paired with TRAJ18. A search of VDJdb, accessed on 1 November 2021, was run for TCRs annotated to CMV, EBV and SARS-CoV-2, with TCRs annotated for multiple antigens excluded. The public reads were run again by TCRdb, first through fastp at Q25 and then through MiXCR, and only productive beta chains were kept. Records with the same CDR3 protein are collapsed into one entry carrying the most frequent genes and DNA. These V and J calls are TCRdb output, not the study's own analysis. The sample table records nearly 80,000 distinct CDR3 sequences; around 13% of these occur just once. About 1% of the sample lies in the top ten.

V and J are truncated by 4 bases and 1 base respectively, leaving an intervening sequence of 10 bases. The germline V gene supplies CDR1 SQVTM and CDR2 ANQGSEA. Its CDR3 holds 13 amino acids, cysteine through phenylalanine. Just CDR3 DNA is preserved here, 39 bases in frame from base 1. This clonotype has only a few counts. This clone's antigen is unknown. Base-call qualities are not available, and no considerably larger clone is one nucleotide away. Set within a cohort of healthcare workers in London, UK, this nested case-control study involved weekly PCR testing of nasopharyngeal swabs along with blood sampling. Between 23 and 31 March 2020, the week of the UK lockdown, healthcare workers were enrolled and then followed up weekly for as long as 16 weeks.

The TCR was taken from an adult who was a healthcare worker with PCR-confirmed SARS-CoV-2 infection or an uninfected control (not recorded which). This sequence uses TRBV29-1 and TRBJ1-1, with TRBD1 as a weak D call on 6 bases. The sample taken for sequencing was whole blood. CDR3 sequence: CSVGEGGNTEAFF. The DNA is as follows: TGCAGCGTTGGCGAGGGGGGGAACACTGAAGCTTTCTTT.